This T cell receptor beta chain was observed in a study of T cell responses to AZD1222 COVID-19 vaccine. TCRdb keeps only in-frame clones here, not all; method: immunoSEQ multiplex PCR. The sample shows approximately 150,000 clones, just under 95% of them seen only once. V lost 4 bases to trimming and J lost 6 bases; unmatched junction nucleotides: 8. This CDR3 contains 16 residues. CDR1 is SGDLS and CDR2 is YYNGEE in the germline V gene. Overall study results and limits: Increased Spike-specific TCR breadth and depth were observed after two AZD1222 doses. Repertoire sampling happened only post peak T cell response. Among vaccine-associated CD4 TCRs, coverage spanned spike, with dominance at 160-218 and 743-854.

With respect to this clone: No antigen is known for it.

Here the sequenced sample was peripheral blood, taken on day 0 of AZD1222 vaccination. This sequence was found in an adult in good health. The chain combines TRBV9 with TRBJ2-2, with TRBD2 identical over 11 bases. The CDR3 spells CASSILGTSGPGELFF. CDR3 DNA sequence: TGTGCCAGCAGCATACTAGGGACTAGCGGCCCCGGGGAGCTGTTTTTT.